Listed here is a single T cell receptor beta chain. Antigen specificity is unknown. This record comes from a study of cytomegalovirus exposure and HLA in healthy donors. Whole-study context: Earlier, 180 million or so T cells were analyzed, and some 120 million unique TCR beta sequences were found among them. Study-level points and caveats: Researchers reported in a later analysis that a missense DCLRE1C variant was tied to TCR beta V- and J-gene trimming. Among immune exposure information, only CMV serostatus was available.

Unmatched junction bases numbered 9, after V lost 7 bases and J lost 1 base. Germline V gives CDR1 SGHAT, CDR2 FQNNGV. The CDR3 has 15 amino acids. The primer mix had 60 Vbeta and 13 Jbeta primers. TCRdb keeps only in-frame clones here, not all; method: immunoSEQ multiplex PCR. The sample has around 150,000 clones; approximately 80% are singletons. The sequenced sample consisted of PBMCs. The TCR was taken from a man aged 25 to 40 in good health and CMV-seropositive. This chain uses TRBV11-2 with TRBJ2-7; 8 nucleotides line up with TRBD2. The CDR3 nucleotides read TGTGCCAGCAACCGAATAGCGGGGTCTTCCTACGAGCAGTACTTC. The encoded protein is CASNRIAGSSYEQYF.